Each of the 4 T cell receptor beta chains below was sequenced from the same sample in a study of blood T cell repertoires in COVID-19. Libraries were prepared by immunoSEQ multiplex PCR; TCRdb keeps only in-frame clonotypes and omits some of them. The sample includes 300,000 to 400,000 clones, 85% of them seen just once. The sample consisted of PBMCs or T cells enriched from blood (not recorded which). Receptors originate from a woman in her thirties who had been exposed to COVID-19.

The J gene is TRBJ2-7, the V gene TRBV28, with 8 bases aligning to TRBD2. The CDR3 spans 15 residues. Germline V gene data show CDR1 as MDHEN and CDR2 as SYDVKM. The V gene end was trimmed by 3 bases and the J gene end by 5 bases; junction bases not matched to a gene: 9. The CDR3 DNA reads TGTGCCAGCAGTTTGGGCGGGGGGATGCGGCACGAGCAGTACTTC. This encodes CASSLGGGMRHEQYF.

J is TRBJ2-3 and V is TRBV7-2; 15 bases match TRBD2. This CDR3 comprises 19 residues. Trimming removed 2 bases from V and 4 bases from J; junction bases left unmatched: 10. CDR1 is SGHTA and CDR2 is FQGNSA in the germline V gene. The CDR3 protein is CASSLRRTSGGAYADTQYF. The CDR3 region has the DNA TGTGCCAGCAGCTTAAGGAGGACTAGCGGGGGGGCCTACGCAGATACGCAGTATTTT. Supplemented by reference TRBV7-2 and TRBJ2-3, the full variable domain reads GAGVSQSPSNKVTEKGKDVELRCDPISGHTALYWYRQSLGQGLEFLIYFQGNSAPDKSGLPSDRFSAERTGGSVSTLTIQRTQQEDSAVYLCASSLRRTSGGAYADTQYFGPGTRLTVL.

V gene TRBV5-1 combines with J gene TRBJ2-5; tentative D call: TRBD1 (6 bases). CDR1 and CDR2 (germline): SGHRS, YFSETQ. The CDR3 consists of 15 residues. The germline V and J ends were trimmed by 1 base and 3 bases, with 13 bases remaining between them. CDR3 in amino acids: CASSLLPGDKETQYF. CDR3 nucleotide sequence: TGCGCCAGCAGCTTGCTGCCAGGGGATAAAGAGACCCAGTACTTC.

The V call is TRBV2, the J call TRBJ1-6; 7 positions agree with TRBD1. V gave up 6 bases and J gave up 8 bases; unmatched junction bases: 4. The CDR3 totals 13 residues. Germline values: CDR1 SNHLY, CDR2 FYNNEI. CDR3 bases: TGTGCCAGCAGGCCGACAGGGTATTCACCCCTCCACTTT. It encodes CASRPTGYSPLHF. The full variable domain, its missing parts supplied by reference TRBV2 and TRBJ1-6, is EPEVTQTPSHQVTQMGQEVILRCVPISNHLYFYWYRQILGQKVEFLVSFYNNEISEKSEIFDDQFSVERPDGSNFTLKIRSTKLEDSAMYFCASRPTGYSPLHFGNGTRLTVT.